The entry below describes one T cell receptor beta chain. The data were taken from a study of cytomegalovirus exposure and HLA in healthy donors. This CDR3 contains 15 residues. Trimming cost V 0 bases and J 3 bases, with 14 bases left between them. Germline V gene sequence: CDR1 GTSNPN, CDR2 SVGIG (reference sequence). PCR was performed using 60 Vbeta and 13 Jbeta primers. Original analysis: Among the unique TCR beta chains that a later analysis counted, about 81 million in all, some 10 million were shared. Generated by immunoSEQ multiplex PCR, the TCRdb table keeps only in-frame clones and is missing some. For V, J and clone size, that table is used; D and trimming come from the DNA. The sample records about 140,000 clones, around 75% being singletons.

The rearrangement joins TRBV30 to TRBJ1-2, with D possibly being TRBD1 (6 bases). Sequencing used PBMCs. The source is a female donor in good health and CMV-seronegative. The CDR3 reads CAWSVSLTGYYGYTF. CDR3 bases: TGTGCCTGGAGTGTATCTTTAACAGGGTACTATGGCTACACCTTC. The full variable domain, completed using reference TRBV30 and TRBJ1-2, is SQTIHQWPATLVQPVGSPLSLECTVEGTSNPNLYWYRQAAGRGLQLLFYSVGIGQISSEVPQNLSASRPQDRQFILSSKKLLLSDSGFYLCAWSVSLTGYYGYTFGSGTRLTVV.